This T cell receptor (beta chain) was identified during a study of shared clonotypes between healthy human individuals. Overall study findings and caveats: With a few donors compared, around 4.7% of naive CD4 clonotypes were shared. Despite large depth, sorted-subset datasets appeared incompletely sequenced. The low donor count limited represented genetic and exposure-history diversity.

Only in-frame clones appear in the TCRdb table, and some are missing; sequencing was by immunoSEQ multiplex PCR. The table lists roughly 1,500,000 clones, approximately 98.5% of them singletons, with 0.36% in the top ten. Comments on this clone: As yet, its antigen is unknown. The same CDR3 can be traced to other DNA sequences in this sample.

V lost 0 bases and J lost 6; bases outside the gene matches: 2. Germline-derived CDR1 and CDR2 are SGHRS and YFSETQ. This CDR3 has 15 amino acids. The sequence was obtained from a man under 40 in good health. Specimen: naive CD4+ T cells sorted from blood. Subset defined: CD45RA+ positively selected. The rearrangement links TRBV5-1 to TRBJ2-3, with 12 nucleotides matching TRBD2. CDR3 nucleotide sequence: TGCGCCAGCAGCTTGGGACTAGCGGGAGTGGATACGCAGTATTTT. Protein sequence: CASSLGLAGVDTQYF.